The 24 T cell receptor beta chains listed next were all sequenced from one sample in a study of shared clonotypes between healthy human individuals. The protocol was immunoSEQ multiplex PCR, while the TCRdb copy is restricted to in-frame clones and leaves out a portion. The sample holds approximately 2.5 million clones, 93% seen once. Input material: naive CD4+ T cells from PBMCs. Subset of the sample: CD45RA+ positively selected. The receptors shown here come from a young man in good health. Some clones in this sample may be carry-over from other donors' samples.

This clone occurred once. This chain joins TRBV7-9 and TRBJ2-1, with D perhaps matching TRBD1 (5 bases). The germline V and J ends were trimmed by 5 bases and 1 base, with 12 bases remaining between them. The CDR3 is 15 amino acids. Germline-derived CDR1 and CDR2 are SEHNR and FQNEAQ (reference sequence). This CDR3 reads CASSRQSASYNEQFF. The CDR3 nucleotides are TGTGCCAGCAGCCGACAGTCGGCGTCCTACAATGAGCAGTTCTTC.

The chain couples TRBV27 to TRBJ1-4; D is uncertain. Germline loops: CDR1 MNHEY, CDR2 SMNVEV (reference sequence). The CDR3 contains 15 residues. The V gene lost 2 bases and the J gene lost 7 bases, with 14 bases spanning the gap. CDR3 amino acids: CASSLRAGYPEKLFF. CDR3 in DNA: TGTGCCAGCAGTTTAAGGGCAGGTTACCCTGAAAAACTGTTTTTT.

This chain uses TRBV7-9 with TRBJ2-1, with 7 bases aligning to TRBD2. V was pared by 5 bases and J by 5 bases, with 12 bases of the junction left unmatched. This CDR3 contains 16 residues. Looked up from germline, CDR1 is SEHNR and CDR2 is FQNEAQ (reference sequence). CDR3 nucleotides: TGTGCCAGCAGCCGACGGGGGAGCGCGGGAGACAATGAGCAGTTCTTC. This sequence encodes CASSRRGSAGDNEQFF.

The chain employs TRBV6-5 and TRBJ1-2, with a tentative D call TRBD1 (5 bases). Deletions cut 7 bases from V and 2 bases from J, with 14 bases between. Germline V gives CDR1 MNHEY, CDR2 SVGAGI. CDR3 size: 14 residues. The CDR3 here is CASTHGGRNYGYTF. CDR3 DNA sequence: TGTGCCAGCACCCATGGGGGAAGGAACTATGGCTACACCTTC.

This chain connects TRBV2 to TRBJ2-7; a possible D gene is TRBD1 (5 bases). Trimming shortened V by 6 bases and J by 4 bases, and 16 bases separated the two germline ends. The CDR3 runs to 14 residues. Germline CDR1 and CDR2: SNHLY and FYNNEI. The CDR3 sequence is CASRERQSAYEQYF. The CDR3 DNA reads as TGTGCCAGCAGGGAAAGACAGTCTGCTTACGAGCAGTACTTC.

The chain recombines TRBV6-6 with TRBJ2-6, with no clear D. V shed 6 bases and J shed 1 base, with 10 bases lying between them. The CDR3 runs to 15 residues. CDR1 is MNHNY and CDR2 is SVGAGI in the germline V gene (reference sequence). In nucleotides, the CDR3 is TGTGCCAGCAGCCACAAGGGTTCTGGGGCCAACGTCCTGACTTTC. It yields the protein CASSHKGSGANVLTF.

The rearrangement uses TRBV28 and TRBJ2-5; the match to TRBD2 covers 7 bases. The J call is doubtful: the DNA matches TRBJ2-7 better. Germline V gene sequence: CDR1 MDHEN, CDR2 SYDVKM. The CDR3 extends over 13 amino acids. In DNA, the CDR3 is TGTGCCAGCAGCCTGGCGGGAGTCTACGAGCAGTACTTC. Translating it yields CASSLAGVYEQYF.

CDR3 sequence reads: CASSIRDGYTF. The DNA of the CDR3 is TGTGCCAGCAGCATCAGGGATGGCTACACCTTC. The chain couples TRBV11-2 to TRBJ1-2, with a weak D call TRBD1 (5 bases). Per the germline V gene, CDR1 is SGHAT and CDR2 is FQNNGV. V gave up 5 bases and J gave up 6 bases, with 7 bases separating them. The CDR3 has 11 residues.

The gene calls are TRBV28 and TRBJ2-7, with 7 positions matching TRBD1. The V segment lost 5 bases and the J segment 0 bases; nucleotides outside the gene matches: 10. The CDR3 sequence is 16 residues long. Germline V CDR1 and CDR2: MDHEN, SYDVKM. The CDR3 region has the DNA TGTGCCAGCAGTCTACGTGTGGGGACAGCCTCCTACGAGCAGTACTTC. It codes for CASSLRVGTASYEQYF.

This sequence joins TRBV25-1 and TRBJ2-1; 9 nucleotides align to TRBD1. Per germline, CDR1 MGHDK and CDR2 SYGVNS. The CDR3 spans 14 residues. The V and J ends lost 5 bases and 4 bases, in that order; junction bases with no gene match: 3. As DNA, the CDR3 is TGTGCCAGCAGTCTCGGGACAGGGTACAATGAGCAGTTCTTC. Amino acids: CASSLGTGYNEQFF. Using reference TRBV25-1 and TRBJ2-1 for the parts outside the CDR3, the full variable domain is EADIYQTPRYLVIGTGKKITLECSQTMGHDKMYWYQQDPGMELHLIHYSYGVNSTEKGDLSSESTVSRIRTEHFPLTLESARPSHTSQYLCASSLGTGYNEQFFGPGTRLTVL.

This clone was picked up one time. CDR3 DNA: TGCGCCAGCAGCTTTCTTCATCACAGGGGGTACGAGCAGTACTTC. This translates into CASSFLHHRGYEQYF. The chain joins TRBV5-1 to TRBJ2-7; 8 bases agree with TRBD1. The CDR3 covers 15 residues. V shed 2 bases and J 4 bases; nucleotides not matched to a gene: 8. The germline V gene encodes CDR1 SGHRS and CDR2 YFSETQ.

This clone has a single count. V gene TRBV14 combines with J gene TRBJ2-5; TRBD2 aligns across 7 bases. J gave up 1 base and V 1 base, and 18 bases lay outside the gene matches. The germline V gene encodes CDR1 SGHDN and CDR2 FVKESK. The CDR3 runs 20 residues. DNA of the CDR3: TGTGCCAGCAGCCAAGGAAGTCGAGGGAGGGCTTGGGCAACCCAAGAGACCCAGTACTTC. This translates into CASSQGSRGRAWATQETQYF.

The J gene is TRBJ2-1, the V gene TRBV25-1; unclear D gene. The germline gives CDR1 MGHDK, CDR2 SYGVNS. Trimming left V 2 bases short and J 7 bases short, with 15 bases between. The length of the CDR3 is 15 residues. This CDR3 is CASSESGQVGNEQFF. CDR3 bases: TGTGCCAGCAGTGAAAGTGGGCAGGTTGGGAATGAGCAGTTCTTC.

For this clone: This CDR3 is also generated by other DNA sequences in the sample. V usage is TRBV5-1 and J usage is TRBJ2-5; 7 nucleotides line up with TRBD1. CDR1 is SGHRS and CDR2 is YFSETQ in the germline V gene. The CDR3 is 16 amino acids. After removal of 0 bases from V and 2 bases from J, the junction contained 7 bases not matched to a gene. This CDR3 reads CASSLAVAGGQETQYF. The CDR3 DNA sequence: TGCGCCAGCAGCTTGGCCGTGGCAGGGGGTCAAGAGACCCAGTACTTC. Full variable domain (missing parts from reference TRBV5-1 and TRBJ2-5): KAGVTQTPRYLIKTRGQQVTLSCSPISGHRSVSWYQQTPGQGLQFLFEYFSETQRNKGNFPGRFSGRQFSNSRSEMNVSTLELGDSALYLCASSLAVAGGQETQYFGPGTRLLVL.

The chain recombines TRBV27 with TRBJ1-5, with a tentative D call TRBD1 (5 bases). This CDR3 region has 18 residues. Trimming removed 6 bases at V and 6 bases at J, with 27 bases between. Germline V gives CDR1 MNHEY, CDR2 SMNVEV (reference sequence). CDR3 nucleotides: TGTGCCAGCAGCCGGGTGGCACTCGGGGGGGTCGGGCCTCAGCCCCAGCATTTT. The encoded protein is CASSRVALGGVGPQPQHF.

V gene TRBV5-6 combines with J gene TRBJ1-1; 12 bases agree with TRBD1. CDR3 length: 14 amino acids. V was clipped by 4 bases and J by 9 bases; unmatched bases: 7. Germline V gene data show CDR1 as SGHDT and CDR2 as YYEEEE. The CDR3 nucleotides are TGTGCCAGCAGCCTGGGACAGGGGGCCCGCAAAGCTTTCTTT. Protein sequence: CASSLGQGARKAFF.

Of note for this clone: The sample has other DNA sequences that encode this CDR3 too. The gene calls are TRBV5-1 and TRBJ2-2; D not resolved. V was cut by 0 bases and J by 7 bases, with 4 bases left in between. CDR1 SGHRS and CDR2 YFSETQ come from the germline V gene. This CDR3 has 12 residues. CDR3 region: CASSLESGELFF. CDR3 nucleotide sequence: TGCGCCAGCAGCTTGGAGAGCGGGGAGCTGTTTTTT.

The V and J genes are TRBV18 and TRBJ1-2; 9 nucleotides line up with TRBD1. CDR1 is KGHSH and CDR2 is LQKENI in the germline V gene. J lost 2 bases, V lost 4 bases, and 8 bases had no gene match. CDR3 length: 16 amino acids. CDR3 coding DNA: TGTGCCAGCTCACTTCCGGACAGGGGAAAGAACTATGGCTACACCTTC. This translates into CASSLPDRGKNYGYTF.

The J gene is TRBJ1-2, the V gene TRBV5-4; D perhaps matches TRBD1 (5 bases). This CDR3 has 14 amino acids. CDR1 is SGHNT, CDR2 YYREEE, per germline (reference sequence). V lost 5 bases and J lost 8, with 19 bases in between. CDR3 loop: CASRYASGWGGYTF. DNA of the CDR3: TGTGCCAGCAGATACGCCTCGGGGTGGGGCGGCTACACCTTC.

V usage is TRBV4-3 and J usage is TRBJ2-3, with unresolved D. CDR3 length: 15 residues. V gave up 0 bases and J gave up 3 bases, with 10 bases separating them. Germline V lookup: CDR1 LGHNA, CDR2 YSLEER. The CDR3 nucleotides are TGCGCCAGCAGCCAAGATTTCGGCTTAACAGATACGCAGTATTTT. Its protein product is CASSQDFGLTDTQYF.

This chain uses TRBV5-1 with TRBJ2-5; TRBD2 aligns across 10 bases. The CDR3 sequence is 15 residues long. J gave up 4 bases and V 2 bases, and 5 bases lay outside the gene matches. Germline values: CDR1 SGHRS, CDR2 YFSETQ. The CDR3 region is CASSFIAGGLETQYF. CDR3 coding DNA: TGCGCCAGCAGCTTTATAGCGGGAGGCTTAGAGACCCAGTACTTC.

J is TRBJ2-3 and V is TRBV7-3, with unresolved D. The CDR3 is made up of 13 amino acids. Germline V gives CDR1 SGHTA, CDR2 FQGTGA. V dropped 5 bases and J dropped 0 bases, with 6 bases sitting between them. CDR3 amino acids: CASSLESTDTQYF. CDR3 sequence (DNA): TGTGCCAGCAGCCTAGAAAGCACAGATACGCAGTATTTT.

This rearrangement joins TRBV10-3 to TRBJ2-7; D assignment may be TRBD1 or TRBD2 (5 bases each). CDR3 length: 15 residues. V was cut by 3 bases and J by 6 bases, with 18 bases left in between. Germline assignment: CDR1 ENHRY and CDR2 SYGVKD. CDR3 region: CAISDHQRDGGEQYF. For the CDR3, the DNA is TGTGCCATCAGTGACCATCAAAGGGATGGGGGCGAGCAGTACTTC.

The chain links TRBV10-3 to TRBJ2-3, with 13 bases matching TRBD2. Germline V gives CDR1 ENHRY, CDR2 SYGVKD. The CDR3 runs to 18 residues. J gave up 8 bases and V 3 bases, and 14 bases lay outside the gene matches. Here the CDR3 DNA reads TGTGCCATCAGTGACCCGACTAGCGGGAGGCCCCCACATGGTACGCAGTATTTT. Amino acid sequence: CAISDPTSGRPPHGTQYF.